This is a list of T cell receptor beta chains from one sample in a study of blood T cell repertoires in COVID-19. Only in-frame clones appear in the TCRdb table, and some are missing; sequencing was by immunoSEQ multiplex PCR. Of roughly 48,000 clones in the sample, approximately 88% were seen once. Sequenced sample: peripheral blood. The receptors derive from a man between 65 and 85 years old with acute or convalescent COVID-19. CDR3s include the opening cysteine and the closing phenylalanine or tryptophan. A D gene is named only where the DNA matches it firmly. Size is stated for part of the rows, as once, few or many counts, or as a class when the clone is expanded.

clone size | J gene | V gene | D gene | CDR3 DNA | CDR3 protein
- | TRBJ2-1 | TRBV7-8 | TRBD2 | TGTGCCAGCAGCCAGCGGGAGCAATTCCACAATGAGCAGTTCTTC | CASSQREQFHNEQFF
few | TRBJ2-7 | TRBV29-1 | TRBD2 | TGCAGCGTTGGGACTAGCGGGAGGTACGAGCAGTACTTC | CSVGTSGRYEQYF
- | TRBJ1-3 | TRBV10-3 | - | TGTGCCACCTCGGTTCCCTCTGGAAACACCATATATTTT | CATSVPSGNTIYF
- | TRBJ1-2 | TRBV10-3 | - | TGTGCCATGGCCCCGACATTGAACTATGGCTACACCTTC | CAMAPTLNYGYTF
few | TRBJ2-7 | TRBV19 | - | TGTGCCAGTAGTGCCCGACAGGTTTCCTACGAGCAGTACTTC | CASSARQVSYEQYF
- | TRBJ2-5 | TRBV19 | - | TGTGCCAGCAGGGTCGGAGAGACCCAGTACTTC | CASRVGETQYF
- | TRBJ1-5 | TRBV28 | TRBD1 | TGTGCCAGCAGTTTACCCGGCGACAGGGCGGATCAGCCCCAGCATTTT | CASSLPGDRADQPQHF
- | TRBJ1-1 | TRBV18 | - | TGTGCCAGCTCACCGCAGGGGTTTGACACTGAAGCTTTCTTT | CASSPQGFDTEAFF
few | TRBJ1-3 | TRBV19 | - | TGTGCCAGTAGTATAGACTGGACAGTCGGGAACACCATATATTTT | CASSIDWTVGNTIYF
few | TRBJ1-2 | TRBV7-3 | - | TGTGCCAGCAGCTTAAGCGGAAGAACAGGCTACACCTTC | CASSLSGRTGYTF
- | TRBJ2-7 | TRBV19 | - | TGTGCCAGTACCCTACGGGGGGCGAACTTCTACGAGCAGTACTTC | CASTLRGANFYEQYF
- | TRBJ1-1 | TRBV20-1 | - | TGCAGTGCTAGTTCAGACTTGAACACTGAAGCTTTCTTT | CSASSDLNTEAFF
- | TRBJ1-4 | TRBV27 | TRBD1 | TGTGCCAGCAGTGCCTTGGACAGGGGGCGTGAAAAACTGTTTTTT | CASSALDRGREKLFF
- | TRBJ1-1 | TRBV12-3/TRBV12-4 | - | TGTGCCAGCCTTCGACAGACCAACACTGAAGCTTTCTTT | CASLRQTNTEAFF
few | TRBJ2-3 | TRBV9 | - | TGTGCCAGCAGCGTCGACTTAAGCACAGATACGCAGTATTTT | CASSVDLSTDTQYF
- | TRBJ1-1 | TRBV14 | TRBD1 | TGTGCCAGCAGCCGCTTTCAGGGGGGTGAAGCTTTCTTT | CASSRFQGGEAFF
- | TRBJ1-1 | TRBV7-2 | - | TGTGCCAGCAGCTTAGTACCGAGGCCAGAGTCCGTAACTTTCTTT | CASSLVPRPESVTFF
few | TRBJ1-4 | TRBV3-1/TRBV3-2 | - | TGTGCCAGCAGCCCAGGGGACGATTATAATGAAAAACTGTTTTTT | CASSPGDDYNEKLFF
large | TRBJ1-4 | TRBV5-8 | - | TGTGCCAGCAGCTTAGGGGCGGTTGAAAAACTGTTTTTT | CASSLGAVEKLFF
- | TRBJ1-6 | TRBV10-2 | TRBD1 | TGCGCCAGCAGTGAGGCTCAGGGGGCTTGGTCACCCCTCCACTTT | CASSEAQGAWSPLHF
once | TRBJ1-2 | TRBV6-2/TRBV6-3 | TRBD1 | TGTGCCAGCAGTCTCGACAGGGGGTTGGGCTACACCTTC | CASSLDRGLGYTF
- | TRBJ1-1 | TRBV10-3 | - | TGTGCCAGTCAGGGGAACACTGAAGCTTTCTTT | CASQGNTEAFF
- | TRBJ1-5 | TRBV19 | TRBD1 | TGTGCCAGTAGTAGGGGACAGGTTCGGAATCAGCCCCAGCATTTT | CASSRGQVRNQPQHF
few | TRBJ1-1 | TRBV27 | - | TGTGCCAGCAGTTTGAGCCTGAACACTGAAGCTTTCTTT | CASSLSLNTEAFF
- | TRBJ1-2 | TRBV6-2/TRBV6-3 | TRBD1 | TGTGCCAGCAGTTACCCTCGAGGCAGGGGGAACTATGGCTACACCTTC | CASSYPRGRGNYGYTF
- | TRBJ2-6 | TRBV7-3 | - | TGTGCCAGCAGCCCGAGCGGAAGAAGCTCTGGGGCCAACGTCCTGACTTTC | CASSPSGRSSGANVLTF
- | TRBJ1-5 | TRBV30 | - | TGTGCCTGGAGTGTACAGGGCAATCAGCCCCAGCATTTT | CAWSVQGNQPQHF
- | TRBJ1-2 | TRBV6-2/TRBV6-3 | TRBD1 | TGTGCCAGCAGCCGGGACAGTTTATCGGGCTACACCTTC | CASSRDSLSGYTF
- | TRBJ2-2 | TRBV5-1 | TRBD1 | TGCGCCAGTTCCGGGACAGGGATCACCGGGGAGCTGTTTTTT | CASSGTGITGELFF
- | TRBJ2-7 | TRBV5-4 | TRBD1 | TGTGCCAGCAGCTCTGGGGACAGGGGGATCTACGAGCAGTACTTC | CASSSGDRGIYEQYF
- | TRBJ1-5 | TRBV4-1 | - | TGCGCCAGCAGCCAAGGTCGAGGGGGACTAAATCAGCCCCAGCATTTT | CASSQGRGGLNQPQHF